This TCR beta chain was documented in a study of cytomegalovirus exposure and HLA in healthy donors. Points from the study as a whole: For cytomegalovirus status, the classifier reportedly gave diagnoses with high specificity and sensitivity.

About this clone itself: Its target is unknown.

Sequencing was performed with immunoSEQ multiplex PCR; in TCRdb, only in-frame clones are kept and a portion is missing. The table records some 84,000 clones, around 90% of them present only once. Germline CDR1 reads MNHEY; CDR2 reads SMNVEV (reference sequence). The CDR3 is 15 amino acids. Trimming removed 2 bases from V and 1 base from J, with 11 bases in between. The TCR was taken from a man aged 30 to 39 in good health and CMV-seronegative. This rearrangement joins TRBV27 to TRBJ1-2, with a tentative D call TRBD1 (5 bases). The sequenced sample consisted of PBMCs. The CDR3 spells CASSLIGQGNYGYTF. CDR3 sequence (DNA): TGTGCCAGCAGTTTAATCGGTCAGGGTAACTATGGCTACACCTTC.